Presented here are 25 T cell receptor beta chains from one specimen sequenced in a study of blood T cell repertoires in COVID-19. Using immunoSEQ multiplex PCR, the repertoire was profiled, and TCRdb retains in-frame clones only, with some absent. Of about 180,000 clones in the sample, 87% were seen once. Sequenced sample: peripheral blood. Source of these receptors: a woman aged 45-59 years with acute or convalescent COVID-19.

The chain uses TRBV5-1 and TRBJ1-1, with D tentatively TRBD1 (5 bases). The CDR3 runs 14 residues. The V and J ends lost 0 bases and 5 bases respectively, with 11 bases between them. Germline-derived CDR1 and CDR2 are SGHRS and YFSETQ. The CDR3 nucleotides are TGCGCCAGCAGCTTGGGACCGGAGGGGACTGAAGCTTTCTTT. Its translation: CASSLGPEGTEAFF.

This chain uses TRBV2 with TRBJ2-2; the D is unclear. The CDR3 totals 13 residues. Germline V gives CDR1 SNHLY, CDR2 FYNNEI. Trimming pared 2 bases from V and 6 bases from J, leaving 7 bases between. The CDR3 DNA reads as TGTGCCAGCAGTGAAAGGCAGGCCGGGGAGCTGTTTTTT. This encodes CASSERQAGELFF.

The chain joins TRBV11-2 to TRBJ2-7, with 10 bases that match TRBD1. Trimming at V came to 5 bases and at J to 4 bases, leaving 2 bases not matched to a gene. The CDR3 has 13 amino acids. Germline lookup yields CDR1 SGHAT and CDR2 FQNNGV. CDR3 amino acids: CASSRDRGYEQYF. As DNA, the CDR3 is TGTGCCAGCAGCCGGGACAGGGGTTACGAGCAGTACTTC.

The sample holds one count of this clone. The V and J genes are TRBV4-2 and TRBJ2-3, with D possibly being TRBD1 or TRBD2 (5 bases each). The CDR3 runs 17 residues. Trimming took 7 bases from V and 0 from J, leaving 20 bases between them. Germline-derived CDR1 and CDR2 are LGHNA and YNFKEQ. CDR3 loop: CASTQGYRRTSTDTQYF. The DNA for the CDR3 is TGTGCCAGCACCCAGGGATACAGACGGACTAGCACAGATACGCAGTATTTT.

The V gene is TRBV2, the J gene TRBJ1-2, with 8 positions matching TRBD1. J was trimmed by 4 bases and V by 4 bases; bases with no gene match: 11. CDR3 size: 16 residues. Looked up from germline, CDR1 is SNHLY and CDR2 is FYNNEI. The CDR3 is CASSAGGQGAGYGYTF. The CDR3, as DNA: TGTGCCAGCAGTGCGGGGGGTCAGGGGGCAGGCTATGGCTACACCTTC. The full variable domain, completed using reference TRBV2 and TRBJ1-2, is EPEVTQTPSHQVTQMGQEVILRCVPISNHLYFYWYRQILGQKVEFLVSFYNNEISEKSEIFDDQFSVERPDGSNFTLKIRSTKLEDSAMYFCASSAGGQGAGYGYTFGSGTRLTVV.

The rearrangement uses TRBV15 and TRBJ1-3, with 8 bases aligning to TRBD1. V lost 5 bases, J lost 7 bases, and 4 bases stayed unmatched. This CDR3 has 13 amino acids. Germline assignment: CDR1 LNHNV and CDR2 YYDKDF (reference sequence). As DNA, the CDR3 is TGTGCCACCAGCGTCGGACAGGGCAACACCATATATTTT. Protein sequence: CATSVGQGNTIYF. The whole variable domain, remainder taken from reference TRBV15 and TRBJ1-3, is DAMVIQNPRYQVTQFGKPVTLSCSQTLNHNVMYWYQQKSSQAPKLLFHYYDKDFNNEADTPDNFQSRRPNTSFCFLDIRSPGLGDTAMYLCATSVGQGNTIYFGEGSWLTVV.

In its sample, this clone was seen once. The chain joins TRBV15 to TRBJ1-5; possibly TRBD1 for D (6 bases). Trimming removed 5 bases at V and 5 bases at J, with 22 bases between. CDR1 is LNHNV, CDR2 YYDKDF, per germline (reference sequence). This CDR3 has 17 amino acids. The CDR3 sequence: CATSPHLPAGAHQPQHF. CDR3 bases: TGTGCCACCAGCCCCCATCTACCTGCAGGGGCCCATCAGCCCCAGCATTTT. Using reference TRBV15 and TRBJ1-5 for the parts outside the CDR3, the full variable domain is DAMVIQNPRYQVTQFGKPVTLSCSQTLNHNVMYWYQQKSSQAPKLLFHYYDKDFNNEADTPDNFQSRRPNTSFCFLDIRSPGLGDTAMYLCATSPHLPAGAHQPQHFGDGTRLSIL.

V and J are TRBV24-1 and TRBJ2-3, with a possible D match to TRBD2 (6 bases). V shed 9 bases and J shed 4 bases, with 19 bases lying between them. The CDR3 is 15 amino acids. CDR1 is KGHDR, CDR2 SFDVKD, per germline. The CDR3 protein is CATETSSSKSDTQYF. CDR3 in DNA: TGTGCCACCGAAACTAGCAGTAGCAAGTCAGATACGCAGTATTTT.

This clone was picked up a small number of times. This chain links TRBV19 with TRBJ1-2, with TRBD1 as a possible D gene (5 bases). Trimming took off 5 bases at V and 6 bases at J, with 13 bases between the two ends. CDR3 size: 13 residues. Germline loops: CDR1 LNHDA, CDR2 SQIVND (reference sequence). The CDR3 DNA follows: TGTGCCAGTAGTTTCAGGGCGCAAAATGGCTACACCTTC. Translated, it gives CASSFRAQNGYTF. The whole variable domain, remainder taken from reference TRBV19 and TRBJ1-2, is DGGITQSPKYLFRKEGQNVTLSCEQNLNHDAMYWYRQDPGQGLRLIYYSQIVNDFQKGDIAEGYSVSREKKESFPLTVTSAQKNPTAFYLCASSFRAQNGYTFGSGTRLTVV.

CDR3 in DNA: TGTGCCAGTAGTATACCGGGACTGTACGAGCAGTACTTC. Residues: CASSIPGLYEQYF. The gene calls are TRBV19 and TRBJ2-7; D might be TRBD2 (6 bases). This CDR3 has 13 residues. Trimming took off 2 bases at V and 4 bases at J, with 9 bases between the two ends. The germline CDR1 and CDR2 sequences are LNHDA and SQIVND (reference sequence).

This chain joins TRBV4-3 and TRBJ1-5; 9 bases fit TRBD1. V lost 4 bases and J lost 3; bases outside the gene matches: 4. The CDR3 extends over 15 amino acids. CDR1 and CDR2 from the germline V gene are LGHNA and YSLEER. CDR3 in amino acids: CASSLRTGDNQPQHF. In DNA, the CDR3 is TGCGCCAGCAGCCTCCGGACAGGGGACAATCAGCCCCAGCATTTT.

The DNA of the CDR3 is TGTGCCAGTAGTGAAAGCGGGGGGGCGTACGAGCAGTACTTC. As protein: CASSESGGAYEQYF. The chain is built from TRBV19 and TRBJ2-7; 10 bases match TRBD2. Germline V gene sequence: CDR1 LNHDA, CDR2 SQIVND (reference sequence). This CDR3 has 14 residues. The V and J ends lost 5 bases and 4 bases, in that order; junction bases with no gene match: 5.

The chain uses TRBV15 and TRBJ2-1; 12 bases agree with TRBD2. There are 18 residues in the CDR3. J was trimmed by 5 bases and V by 5 bases; bases with no gene match: 13. CDR1 LNHNV and CDR2 YYDKDF come from the germline V gene (reference sequence). The CDR3 loop is CATSPRYPGLAGHNEQFF. Here the CDR3 DNA reads TGTGCCACCAGCCCCAGATACCCGGGACTAGCGGGTCACAATGAGCAGTTCTTC.

This clone appeared a few times. The V and J genes are TRBV9 and TRBJ2-1; TRBD1 matches 7 bases. The trim removed 6 bases at V and 7 bases at J, leaving 4 bases unmatched. CDR3 length: 12 residues. Germline V gene data show CDR1 as SGDLS and CDR2 as YYNGEE. The CDR3 here is CASNRQGNEQFF. The CDR3 region has the DNA TGTGCCAGCAATCGACAGGGAAATGAGCAGTTCTTC.

The V gene is TRBV24-1, the J gene TRBJ2-3, with D unresolved. The CDR3 runs to 15 residues. Germline V gives CDR1 KGHDR, CDR2 SFDVKD. Trimming took 4 bases from V and 0 from J, leaving 10 bases between them. CDR3 sequence (DNA): TGTGCCACCAGTGAAGAGGAGCTTAGCACAGATACGCAGTATTTT. This gives the protein CATSEEELSTDTQYF.

This chain connects TRBV19 to TRBJ2-3, with 11 positions matching TRBD2. Per the germline V gene, CDR1 is LNHDA and CDR2 is SQIVND (reference sequence). V was pared by 3 bases and J by 2 bases, with 7 bases of the junction left unmatched. The CDR3 contains 17 residues. The CDR3 reads CASSIPSTSGDTDTQYF. DNA for the CDR3: TGTGCCAGTAGTATTCCCTCGACTAGCGGGGACACAGATACGCAGTATTTT.

The chain has TRBV5-1 and TRBJ1-4, with 9 bases fitting TRBD1. V lost 3 bases to trimming and J lost 5 bases; unmatched junction nucleotides: 2. Germline V gene lookup returns CDR1 SGHRS and CDR2 YFSETQ. This CDR3 region has 14 residues. CDR3 nucleotides: TGCGCCAGCAGCTCGGACAGGGGAAATGAAAAACTGTTTTTT. Encoded protein: CASSSDRGNEKLFF.

The chain carries TRBV5-3 and TRBJ2-3, with 10 positions matching TRBD2. TRBV5-3 is flagged as an ORF with uncertain function. The CDR3 length is 20 residues. The junction had 16 bases not matched to a gene; V was cut back by 0 bases and J by 3 bases. CDR3 DNA sequence: TGTGCCAGAAGCTTGGGCTTCTTCAAGCGGGAGGGTTCAGTGACAGATACGCAGTATTTT. Residues: CARSLGFFKREGSVTDTQYF.

The chain is built from TRBV7-9 and TRBJ1-4, with D perhaps TRBD1 (6 bases). Per the germline V gene, CDR1 is SEHNR and CDR2 is FQNEAQ (reference sequence). Trimming left V 5 bases short and J 6 bases short, with 16 bases between. This CDR3 has 15 residues. This chain's CDR3 is CASSLRQVEDEKLFF. The CDR3 DNA sequence: TGTGCCAGCAGCCTAAGACAGGTGGAGGATGAAAAACTGTTTTTT. Variable domain in full (rest from reference TRBV7-9 and TRBJ1-4): DTGVSQNPRHKITKRGQNVTFRCDPISEHNRLYWYRQTLGQGPEFLTYFQNEAQLEKSRLLSDRFSAERPKGSFSTLEIQRTEQGDSAMYLCASSLRQVEDEKLFFGSGTQLSVL.

This clone has just one count. V usage is TRBV19 and J usage is TRBJ1-1; D is unclear. Germline V gene sequence: CDR1 LNHDA, CDR2 SQIVND (reference sequence). The germline V and J ends were trimmed by 3 bases and 10 bases, with 12 bases remaining between them. This CDR3 region has 12 residues. CDR3 DNA: TGTGCCAGTAGTATTGAACCTCCAGGAGCTTTCTTT. Protein: CASSIEPPGAFF.

A single count supports this clone. The chain joins TRBV21-1 to TRBJ1-5. TRBV21-1 is listed as a pseudogene. This CDR3 contains 17 residues. The CDR3 loop reads CASSKGGRENSNQPQHF. The DNA for the CDR3 is TGTGCCAGCAGCAAAGGGGGACGGGAGAATAGCAATCAGCCCCAGCATTTT.

This clone came up once. The V and J genes are TRBV10-3 and TRBJ1-2, with a tentative D call TRBD1 (6 bases). This CDR3 region has 16 residues. Germline CDR1 and CDR2: ENHRY and SYGVKD. Trimming removed 6 bases from V and 0 bases from J, with 17 bases in between. CDR3 region: CAISDRDTVSNYGYTF. CDR3 DNA sequence: TGTGCCATCAGCGACCGGGACACGGTTTCTAACTATGGCTACACCTTC.

V and J are TRBV18 and TRBJ1-1, with D unresolved. Germline CDR1 KGHSH, CDR2 LQKENI. Trimming left V 3 bases short and J 5 bases short, with 10 bases between. The CDR3 length is 13 residues. The CDR3 DNA sequence: TGTGCCAGCTCACCGGAGGCAGAGACTGAAGCTTTCTTT. This codes for CASSPEAETEAFF. The whole variable domain, filled in from reference TRBV18 and TRBJ1-1, reads NAGVMQNPRHLVRRRGQEARLRCSPMKGHSHVYWYRQLPEEGLKFMVYLQKENIIDESGMPKERFSAEFPKEGPSILRIQQVVRGDSAAYFCASSPEAETEAFFGQGTRLTVV.

This clone was seen a single time. This chain connects TRBV20-1 to TRBJ1-2; tentative D call: TRBD1 (5 bases). Trimming stripped 3 bases from V and 8 bases from J, with 13 bases between. Germline-derived CDR1 and CDR2 are DFQATT and SNEGSKA (reference sequence). The CDR3 has 12 residues. The CDR3 loop is CSASGQGRGYTF. The DNA of the CDR3 is TGCAGTGCTAGTGGGCAGGGTAGAGGCTACACCTTC.

This clone was seen many times. Other DNA sequences in the same sample also yield this CDR3. This rearrangement joins TRBV9 to TRBJ1-1; D remains ambiguous. The CDR3 has 15 amino acids. Trimming cost V 0 bases and J 1 base, with 10 bases left between them. Germline CDR1 is SGDLS and CDR2 is YYNGEE. The chain's CDR3 is CASSVGPPGNTEAFF. CDR3 coding DNA: TGTGCCAGCAGCGTAGGGCCTCCGGGGAACACTGAAGCTTTCTTT.